The 29 T cell receptor beta chains below come from one sample, sequenced in a study of blood T cell repertoires in COVID-19. Generated by immunoSEQ multiplex PCR, the TCRdb table keeps only in-frame clones and is missing some. Found here are 200,000 to 250,000 clones, less than 85% of them singletons; the top ten hold 3.5% to 4%. Sequences were obtained from peripheral blood. The receptors originated from an elderly woman with acute or convalescent COVID-19.

The genes are TRBV5-1 and TRBJ2-3; TRBD1 matches at 10 bases. CDR1 and CDR2 (germline): SGHRS, YFSETQ. The CDR3 runs to 16 residues. The J segment lost 4 bases and the V segment lost 0 bases, leaving 5 bases of the junction unmatched. This CDR3 reads CASSLADRGFADTQYF. In nucleotides, the CDR3 is TGCGCCAGCAGCTTGGCGGACAGGGGGTTTGCAGATACGCAGTATTTT.

The chain combines TRBV9 with TRBJ2-3, with 8 bases identical to TRBD1. Germline values: CDR1 SGDLS, CDR2 YYNGEE. J gave up 5 bases and V 0 bases, and 5 bases lay outside the gene matches. The CDR3 has 15 residues. CDR3 protein: CASSVAQGVIDTQYF. CDR3 nucleotides: TGTGCCAGCAGCGTAGCACAGGGGGTGATAGATACGCAGTATTTT.

CDR3 coding DNA: TGTGCCAGCAGTTACTCGCCAGACACTGAAGCTTTCTTT. Translated, it gives CASSYSPDTEAFF. V gene TRBV6-7 combines with J gene TRBJ1-1; unclear D gene. TRBV6-7 is an ORF, and what it does is uncertain. V lost 0 bases, J lost 3 bases, and 5 bases lay in between. The CDR3 is 13 residues long.

The chain couples TRBV2 to TRBJ1-5; D is unresolved. CDR3 size: 14 residues. V lost 6 bases, J lost 0 bases, and 9 bases lay in between. From germline, CDR1 is SNHLY and CDR2 FYNNEI. This CDR3 reads CASRQDHSNQPQHF. The CDR3 DNA is TGTGCCAGCAGGCAGGATCATAGCAATCAGCCCCAGCATTTT.

Worth noting for this clone: Distinct nucleotide sequences in the sample also encode this CDR3. The rearrangement joins TRBV6-5 to TRBJ1-2; D possibly corresponds to TRBD1 (5 bases). Trimming removed 4 bases at V and 2 bases at J, with 8 bases between. The CDR3 spans 13 residues. CDR1 and CDR2 from the germline V gene are MNHEY and SVGAGI. The CDR3 DNA reads TGTGCCAGCAGTTTAGACAGAAACTATGGCTACACCTTC. It yields the protein CASSLDRNYGYTF.

The CDR3 protein is CATSEQGSTGELFF. In DNA form, the CDR3 reads TGTGCCACCAGTGAACAAGGGAGCACCGGGGAGCTGTTTTTT. The gene calls are TRBV24-1 and TRBJ2-2; D is possibly TRBD2 (5 bases). The CDR3 has 14 amino acids. Trimming stripped 4 bases from V and 4 bases from J, with 9 bases between. Germline V gene data show CDR1 as KGHDR and CDR2 as SFDVKD.

The genes are TRBV28 and TRBJ1-1; D is perhaps TRBD1 (6 bases). The CDR3 is made up of 13 amino acids. The germline V and J ends were trimmed by 4 bases and 8 bases, with 14 bases remaining between them. From germline, CDR1 is MDHEN and CDR2 SYDVKM. The CDR3 region has the DNA TGTGCCAGCAGTTCCGCCGACAGGAGGGAAGCTTTCTTT. The encoded protein is CASSSADRREAFF.

The chain uses TRBV19 and TRBJ1-2, with TRBD1 identical over 8 bases. Per germline, CDR1 LNHDA and CDR2 SQIVND (reference sequence). V was clipped by 6 bases and J by 10 bases; unmatched bases: 16. The CDR3 is made up of 15 amino acids. The DNA for the CDR3 is TGTGCCAGTAGCACCCTATCCGGGACAGGACATGCCTACACCTTC. Amino acids: CASSTLSGTGHAYTF.

The chain couples TRBV29-1 to TRBJ1-1, with D possibly being TRBD1 (5 bases). V was trimmed by 4 bases and J by 6 bases, leaving 9 bases between them. The CDR3 contains 11 residues. Germline V CDR1 and CDR2: SQVTM, ANQGSEA. CDR3 nucleotides: TGCAGCGTTGGTTTCAGGGCTGAAGCTTTCTTT. Its protein product is CSVGFRAEAFF.

V is TRBV6-5 and J is TRBJ1-2; TRBD1 matches 9 bases. Unmatched junction bases numbered 11, after V lost 1 base and J lost 8 bases. Germline CDR1 reads MNHEY; CDR2 reads SVGAGI. The CDR3 extends over 16 amino acids. In DNA, the CDR3 is TGTGCCAGCAGTTACTTGGTTCACAGGGGGCTTGGCGGCTACACCTTC. Residues: CASSYLVHRGLGGYTF.

The chain joins TRBV3-1 (or the pseudogene TRBV3-2) to TRBJ2-7, with no clear D. The V gene's germline CDR1 is LGHDT and CDR2 YNNKEL (reference sequence). V lost 0 bases and J 2 bases, leaving 5 bases between the germline ends. This CDR3 contains 13 residues. DNA for the CDR3: TGTGCCAGCAGCCAAGATCAGACCTACGAGCAGTACTTC. Amino acids: CASSQDQTYEQYF.

V usage is TRBV3-1 (or the pseudogene TRBV3-2) and J usage is TRBJ1-6; TRBD1 might be the D (6 bases). The CDR3 is made up of 14 amino acids. Trimming left V 3 bases short and J 8 bases short, with 11 bases between. In germline, CDR1 is LGHDT, CDR2 YNNKEL (reference sequence). CDR3 DNA: TGTGCCAGCAGCCAGGTTCCAGGGGATTCACCCCTCCACTTT. Amino acids: CASSQVPGDSPLHF.

V usage is TRBV5-6 and J usage is TRBJ1-1; TRBD1 matches 11 bases. Per germline, CDR1 SGHDT and CDR2 YYEEEE. Trimming at V came to 5 bases and at J to 0 bases, leaving 9 bases not matched to a gene. CDR3 length equals 17 residues. CDR3 sequence: CASRAGTGGFMNTEAFF. The CDR3 DNA reads as TGTGCCAGCAGGGCCGGGACAGGGGGGTTCATGAACACTGAAGCTTTCTTT. Complete variable domain (other parts from reference TRBV5-6 and TRBJ1-1): DAGVTQSPTHLIKTRGQQVTLRCSPKSGHDTVSWYQQALGQGPQFIFQYYEEEERQRGNFPDRFSGHQFPNYSSELNVNALLLGDSALYLCASRAGTGGFMNTEAFFGQGTRLTVV.

The chain is built from TRBV9 and TRBJ2-2; 8 bases align to TRBD2. From germline, CDR1 is SGDLS and CDR2 YYNGEE. V was pared by 0 bases and J by 0 bases, with 7 bases of the junction left unmatched. CDR3 length equals 18 residues. The CDR3 nucleotides are TGTGCCAGCAGCGTAGCTCCATCAGCGGGGGCGAACACCGGGGAGCTGTTTTTT. Translating it yields CASSVAPSAGANTGELFF.

The CDR3 sequence is CASSTGTGPRNEKLFF. DNA for the CDR3: TGTGCCAGTAGTACCGGGACAGGTCCGAGAAATGAAAAACTGTTTTTT. The chain uses TRBV19 and TRBJ1-4; 8 bases agree with TRBD1. CDR1 and CDR2 (germline): LNHDA, SQIVND (reference sequence). The CDR3 runs to 16 residues. V dropped 4 bases and J dropped 5; count of bases not matched to a gene: 9.

The chain recombines TRBV4-1 with TRBJ2-1, with 8 positions matching TRBD2. Germline V gene data show CDR1 as MGHRA and CDR2 as YSYEKL. Germline trimming cut 1 base from V and 1 base from J; bases unmatched to any gene: 6. The CDR3 spans 17 residues. The CDR3 here is CASSQGGAGASYNEQFF. The DNA of the CDR3 is TGCGCCAGCAGCCAAGGAGGAGCGGGGGCTTCCTACAATGAGCAGTTCTTC.

V usage is TRBV10-3 and J usage is TRBJ2-5, with 8 nucleotides matching TRBD2. V was clipped by 8 bases and J by 1 base; unmatched bases: 9. The CDR3 has 15 amino acids. The germline CDR1 and CDR2 sequences are ENHRY and SYGVKD. The CDR3 is CAISEVRGAQETQYF. The CDR3 DNA sequence: TGTGCCATCTCAGAGGTGCGGGGGGCCCAAGAGACCCAGTACTTC.

The chain recombines TRBV19 with TRBJ1-5, with D perhaps matching TRBD1 (6 bases). V lost 5 bases and J 2 bases, leaving 13 bases between the germline ends. Germline loops: CDR1 LNHDA, CDR2 SQIVND (reference sequence). The CDR3 is 15 residues long. CDR3 DNA sequence: TGTGCCAGTAGTTGGATGGGGGGGCGCAATCAGCCCCAGCATTTT. Its translation is CASSWMGGRNQPQHF. The complete variable domain, with remaining parts taken from reference TRBV19 and TRBJ1-5, reads DGGITQSPKYLFRKEGQNVTLSCEQNLNHDAMYWYRQDPGQGLRLIYYSQIVNDFQKGDIAEGYSVSREKKESFPLTVTSAQKNPTAFYLCASSWMGGRNQPQHFGDGTRLSIL.

The chain links TRBV9 to TRBJ2-2; D might be TRBD1 (5 bases). This CDR3 is built from 16 residues. Trimming pared 0 bases from V and 4 bases from J, leaving 13 bases between. Germline CDR1 SGDLS, CDR2 YYNGEE. The CDR3 nucleotides read TGTGCCAGCAGCGTAGGGTGGGGCCCCGGCACCGGGGAGCTGTTTTTT. This encodes CASSVGWGPGTGELFF.

This clone was seen only a few times. The chain couples TRBV12-3 or TRBV12-4 to TRBJ2-1; maybe TRBD2 (6 bases). This CDR3 region has 12 residues. Trimming took 6 bases from V and 10 from J, leaving 13 bases between them. CDR3 protein: CASSRDSFEQFF. The CDR3 DNA reads as TGTGCCAGCAGCCGGGACTCCTTCGAGCAGTTCTTC.

The CDR3 region has the DNA TGCGCCAGCAGCTCCCTCGGACCCGGGAACACTGGCTACACCTTC. Translated, it gives CASSSLGPGNTGYTF. V is TRBV5-1 and J is TRBJ1-2, with D uncertain. The CDR3 runs to 15 residues. Germline V gene sequence: CDR1 SGHRS, CDR2 YFSETQ. Trimming left V 3 bases short and J 7 bases short, with 19 bases between. Based on the CDR3 plus reference TRBV5-1 and TRBJ1-2, the full variable domain is KAGVTQTPRYLIKTRGQQVTLSCSPISGHRSVSWYQQTPGQGLQFLFEYFSETQRNKGNFPGRFSGRQFSNSRSEMNVSTLELGDSALYLCASSSLGPGNTGYTFGSGTRLTVV.

This chain joins TRBV7-9 and TRBJ1-4, with a tentative D call TRBD1 (5 bases). The germline V gene has CDR1 SEHNR and CDR2 FQNEAQ (reference sequence). The CDR3 is made up of 15 amino acids. V was shortened by 0 bases and J by 8 bases, with 13 bases between the two germline ends. CDR3 nucleotides: TGTGCCAGCAGCTTAGCCCCAGGGCTTGGGGAAAAACTGTTTTTT. Translation: CASSLAPGLGEKLFF.

The genes are TRBV15 and TRBJ2-5; 8 bases map to TRBD1. From germline, CDR1 is LNHNV and CDR2 YYDKDF (reference sequence). J lost 7 bases, V lost 5 bases, and 6 bases had no gene match. The CDR3 contains 13 residues. CDR3 bases: TGTGCCACCAGCGGAGGACAGGGTTGGACCCAGTACTTC. Its translation: CATSGGQGWTQYF.

This clone was found once. The CDR3, as DNA: TGCAGTGCTAGTCGGAGAGCGAATGAAAAACTGTTTTTT. This sequence encodes CSASRRANEKLFF. This sequence joins TRBV20-1 and TRBJ1-4; D is unresolved. Germline V CDR1 and CDR2: DFQATT, SNEGSKA (reference sequence). The germline V and J ends were trimmed by 3 bases and 5 bases, with 10 bases remaining between them. CDR3 length equals 13 residues.

The gene calls are TRBV3-1 (or the pseudogene TRBV3-2) and TRBJ2-7; D is possibly TRBD1 (6 bases). The CDR3 is 15 residues long. Trimming pared 1 base from V and 2 bases from J, leaving 12 bases between. Germline assignment: CDR1 LGHDT and CDR2 YNNKEL (reference sequence). Written as DNA, the CDR3 is TGTGCCAGCAGCCAAGGCCTGACAGGAACCTACGAGCAGTACTTC. This sequence encodes CASSQGLTGTYEQYF.

The chain joins TRBV19 to TRBJ1-5, with D possibly TRBD1 on 5 matching bases. Germline V gene sequence: CDR1 LNHDA, CDR2 SQIVND (reference sequence). Trimming pared 5 bases from V and 9 bases from J, leaving 17 bases between. The CDR3 is made up of 14 amino acids. Here the CDR3 reads CASSAGGDVRPQHF. Here the CDR3 DNA reads TGTGCCAGTAGTGCCGGGGGAGATGTTCGGCCCCAGCATTTT.

On this clone: One end of the junction fails to match germline, which may point to a read error. The rearrangement links TRBV7-7 to TRBJ2-1; 7 bases agree with TRBD1. This CDR3 contains 13 residues. The germline V gene encodes CDR1 SSHAT and CDR2 FNYEAQ (reference sequence). CDR3 in DNA: TGTGCTAGCAGCCGTACAGGGGTGGATGAGCAGTTCTTC. Amino acid sequence: CASSRTGVDEQFF.

This chain joins TRBV30 and TRBJ2-5; tentative D call: TRBD2 (6 bases). The CDR3 has 17 amino acids. Germline loops: CDR1 GTSNPN, CDR2 SVGIG (reference sequence). V was trimmed by 8 bases and J by 3 bases, leaving 28 bases between them. The CDR3 protein is CAASRVWRENIKETQYF. CDR3 nucleotides: TGTGCCGCCTCAAGGGTCTGGCGGGAAAACATAAAAGAGACCCAGTACTTC.

The gene calls are TRBV5-1 and TRBJ1-3, with D possibly being TRBD1 (5 bases). Trimming cost V 4 bases and J 2 bases, with 19 bases left between them. CDR1 SGHRS and CDR2 YFSETQ come from the germline V gene. This CDR3 spans 17 amino acids. CDR3 region: CASSPNYSGGAGNTIYF. DNA of the CDR3: TGCGCCAGCAGCCCTAATTATTCTGGAGGGGCTGGAAACACCATATATTTT.